This TCR beta chain was sequenced for a study of blood T cell repertoires in COVID-19. Libraries were prepared by immunoSEQ multiplex PCR; TCRdb keeps only in-frame clonotypes and omits some of them. The profile shows around 450,000 clones, around nine tenths of them singletons. Trimming cost V 5 bases and J 0 bases, with 12 bases left between them. The germline CDR1 and CDR2 sequences are SGHRS and YFSETQ. This CDR3 contains 16 residues. The specimen sequenced was peripheral blood. This sequence was found in a woman in her thirties with acute or convalescent COVID-19. The chain couples TRBV5-1 to TRBJ1-6; D is ambiguous. The DNA of the CDR3 is TGCGCCAGCAGGAACGCGGAGAGCTCCTATAATTCACCCCTCCACTTT. Translation: CASRNAESSYNSPLHF.